These 23 T cell receptor beta chains came from one sample sequenced in a study of blood T cell repertoires in COVID-19. Profiled with immunoSEQ multiplex PCR; TCRdb holds only in-frame clones, not every one. The sample includes approximately 150,000 clones, under 85% of them seen just once. Material: peripheral blood. These receptors all come from a human donor in a cohort sampled during active COVID-19.

CDR3 DNA sequence: TGTGCCATCAGCGATCCCTACCGGGGAATTGGGATCACAGATACGCAGTATTTT. Residues: CAISDPYRGIGITDTQYF. This chain connects TRBV10-3 to TRBJ2-3; tentatively, D is TRBD2 (5 bases). V shed 6 bases and J shed 2 bases, with 24 bases lying between them. The V gene's germline CDR1 is ENHRY and CDR2 SYGVKD. CDR3 length: 18 amino acids.

V usage is TRBV9 and J usage is TRBJ1-6; D remains ambiguous. CDR1 and CDR2 (germline): SGDLS, YYNGEE. The V end was cut by 0 bases, the J end by 5 bases, with 6 bases between. The length of the CDR3 is 14 residues. The CDR3 is CASSVGSNNSPLHF. Written as DNA, the CDR3 is TGTGCCAGCAGCGTAGGCAGTAATAATTCACCCCTCCACTTT.

This sequence joins TRBV7-9 and TRBJ2-1; 9 bases agree with TRBD2. V lost 8 bases and J lost 3; bases outside the gene matches: 8. This CDR3 comprises 15 residues. CDR1 SEHNR and CDR2 FQNEAQ come from the germline V gene (reference sequence). In DNA, the CDR3 is TGTGCCAGCTGGGGTAGCGGGAGAGACTACAATGAGCAGTTCTTC. Its translation: CASWGSGRDYNEQFF.

The rearrangement uses TRBV3-1 (or the pseudogene TRBV3-2) and TRBJ2-2, with D perhaps matching TRBD1 (6 bases). This CDR3 has 15 amino acids. V gave up 2 bases and J gave up 5 bases, with 12 bases separating them. Germline V gene sequence: CDR1 LGHDT, CDR2 YNNKEL (reference sequence). The CDR3 spells CASSQRLGGTGELFF. DNA of the CDR3: TGTGCCAGCAGCCAACGCCTAGGGGGTACCGGGGAGCTGTTTTTT.

The rearrangement joins TRBV19 to TRBJ2-1, with 14 bases matching TRBD2. The J segment lost 9 bases and the V segment lost 4 bases, leaving 2 bases of the junction unmatched. Looked up from germline, CDR1 is LNHDA and CDR2 is SQIVND (reference sequence). The CDR3 is made up of 14 amino acids. In nucleotides, the CDR3 is TGTGCCAGTAGTAAGACTAGCGGGGGGGTTGAGCAGTTCTTC. Its protein is CASSKTSGGVEQFF.

This clone was found a few times. CDR3 sequence reads: CASSLEGRGQPQHF. CDR3 coding DNA: TGCGCCAGCAGCTTGGAGGGGAGGGGTCAGCCCCAGCATTTT. The rearrangement links TRBV5-1 to TRBJ1-5; possible D gene TRBD1, 5 bases. This CDR3 region has 14 residues. Germline V gene data show CDR1 as SGHRS and CDR2 as YFSETQ. The V end lost 0 bases, the J end lost 6 bases, and 10 bases lay between the germline ends.

The V call is TRBV30, the J call TRBJ1-1; D ambiguous. CDR1 and CDR2 (germline): GTSNPN, SVGIG (reference sequence). Trimming shortened V by 5 bases and J by 4 bases, and 17 bases separated the two germline ends. The CDR3 covers 14 residues. Here the CDR3 DNA reads TGTGCCTGGGGGGTCAGTATTTTATCCACTGAAGCTTTCTTT. This translates into CAWGVSILSTEAFF. The full variable domain, rest sourced from reference TRBV30 and TRBJ1-1, is SQTIHQWPATLVQPVGSPLSLECTVEGTSNPNLYWYRQAAGRGLQLLFYSVGIGQISSEVPQNLSASRPQDRQFILSSKKLLLSDSGFYLCAWGVSILSTEAFFGQGTRLTVV.

The rearrangement joins TRBV6-5 to TRBJ2-6, with a weak D call TRBD1 (5 bases). CDR3 length: 15 residues. Germline V gene sequence: CDR1 MNHEY, CDR2 SVGAGI. Trimming cost V 5 bases and J 2 bases, with 10 bases left between them. The CDR3, as DNA: TGTGCCAGCAGTCGAGACAGTACTGGGGCCAACGTCCTGACTTTC. Translated, it gives CASSRDSTGANVLTF.

This clone was counted between two and nine times. This chain links TRBV3-1 (or the pseudogene TRBV3-2) with TRBJ1-2, with TRBD1 as a possible D gene (5 bases). This CDR3 is built from 15 residues. Germline assignment: CDR1 LGHDT and CDR2 YNNKEL (reference sequence). Trimming shortened V by 1 base and J by 3 bases, and 12 bases separated the two germline ends. CDR3 sequence: CASSQAGQMDYGYTF. CDR3 bases: TGTGCCAGCAGCCAAGCAGGGCAGATGGACTATGGCTACACCTTC.

This clone appeared a single time. The chain is built from TRBV21-1 and TRBJ2-7; TRBD1 is taken as the D call from the table, unchecked against the DNA. TRBV21-1 is a documented pseudogene. The CDR3 contains 13 residues. CDR3 amino acids: CASSHARKAEQYF. Here the CDR3 DNA reads TGTGCCAGCAGTCACGCCAGGAAGGCCGAGCAGTACTTC.

This clone has a handful of counts. The chain recombines TRBV19 with TRBJ2-1, with TRBD2 identical over 8 bases. V gave up 5 bases and J gave up 2 bases; unmatched junction bases: 8. Germline V gene lookup returns CDR1 LNHDA and CDR2 SQIVND (reference sequence). The length of the CDR3 is 16 residues. CDR3 coding DNA: TGTGCCAGTAGTTCCTTAGCGGGACCCACCTACAATGAGCAGTTCTTC. This sequence encodes CASSSLAGPTYNEQFF.

This clone came up once. The genes are TRBV7-9 and TRBJ1-1, with D unclear. This CDR3 region has 13 residues. The V end lost 5 bases, the J end lost 1 base, and 8 bases lay between the germline ends. CDR1 and CDR2 (germline): SEHNR, FQNEAQ (reference sequence). CDR3 sequence: CASSQAANTEAFF. CDR3 in DNA: TGTGCCAGCAGCCAGGCCGCGAACACTGAAGCTTTCTTT.

V is TRBV5-4 and J is TRBJ1-3; the D is unclear. Germline loops: CDR1 SGHNT, CDR2 YYREEE (reference sequence). The CDR3 covers 16 residues. Trimming removed 0 bases from V and 0 bases from J, with 10 bases in between. This chain's CDR3 is CASSLAPSGSGNTIYF. CDR3 DNA sequence: TGTGCCAGCAGCTTGGCCCCTAGCGGCTCTGGAAACACCATATATTTT.

In its sample, this clone was seen a few times. The V and J genes are TRBV19 and TRBJ2-7; 11 bases align to TRBD1. There are 15 residues in the CDR3. J gave up 3 bases and V 3 bases, and 4 bases lay outside the gene matches. CDR1 is LNHDA, CDR2 SQIVND, per germline (reference sequence). The CDR3: CASSISGTGGYEQYF. In DNA form, the CDR3 reads TGTGCCAGTAGTATCTCTGGGACAGGGGGCTACGAGCAGTACTTC.

The V call is TRBV5-1, the J call TRBJ2-7, with D perhaps TRBD2 (5 bases). CDR3 length: 13 residues. Trimming shortened V by 1 base and J by 7 bases, and 12 bases separated the two germline ends. The germline V gene has CDR1 SGHRS and CDR2 YFSETQ. CDR3 loop: CASSLFSVEEQYF. CDR3 coding DNA: TGCGCCAGCAGCTTGTTTAGCGTAGAAGAGCAGTACTTC.

The count of this clone is one. The genes are TRBV7-6 and TRBJ2-1; D may be TRBD2 (6 bases). Looked up from germline, CDR1 is SGHVS and CDR2 is FNYEAQ. The CDR3 runs to 14 residues. Trimming removed 5 bases at V and 8 bases at J, with 16 bases between. DNA of the CDR3: TGTGCCAGCAGCCGACGAACTAGCTGGGATGAGCAGTTCTTC. Encoded protein: CASSRRTSWDEQFF.

The sample holds one count of this clone. The rearrangement joins TRBV29-1 to TRBJ1-2, with D possibly being TRBD1 (6 bases). Germline V CDR1 and CDR2: SQVTM, ANQGSEA. CDR3 length: 13 residues. Between the trimmed V and J ends, which lost 1 base and 7 bases, there was a span of 13 bases. The CDR3 region has the DNA TGCAGCGTTGAAGTAACAGGGTCATTTGGCTACACCTTC. Its translation is CSVEVTGSFGYTF.

The J gene is TRBJ2-1, the V gene TRBV29-1; 9 positions agree with TRBD1. Per the germline V gene, CDR1 is SQVTM and CDR2 is ANQGSEA. The trim removed 7 bases at V and 9 bases at J, leaving 10 bases unmatched. This CDR3 has 13 residues. The CDR3 region is CSARTGAQTEQFF. The CDR3 bases are TGCAGCGCTCGGACAGGGGCACAAACTGAGCAGTTCTTC.

The chain is built from TRBV10-3 and TRBJ2-1; D gene unclear. Between the trimmed V and J ends, which lost 8 bases and 6 bases, there was a span of 17 bases. This CDR3 has 14 amino acids. Germline assignment: CDR1 ENHRY and CDR2 SYGVKD. In DNA form, the CDR3 reads TGTGCCATCGGTTCGGGTGACTTAATCAATGAGCAGTTCTTC. Protein: CAIGSGDLINEQFF.

CDR3 residues: CASSELDSLRETQYF. DNA of the CDR3: TGTGCCAGCAGCGAGCTCGACTCGCTACGGGAGACCCAGTACTTC. The chain combines TRBV5-6 with TRBJ2-5; no firm D call. Trimming cost V 4 bases and J 5 bases, with 18 bases left between them. Germline-derived CDR1 and CDR2 are SGHDT and YYEEEE. The CDR3 extends over 15 amino acids.

The chain links TRBV9 to TRBJ2-1; tentatively, D is TRBD1 (5 bases). The CDR3 sequence is 13 residues long. Germline lookup yields CDR1 SGDLS and CDR2 YYNGEE. V was trimmed by 0 bases and J by 6 bases, leaving 7 bases between them. The CDR3 is CASSVGGINEQFF. Here the CDR3 DNA reads TGTGCCAGCAGCGTAGGGGGCATCAATGAGCAGTTCTTC.

The genes are TRBV6-6 and TRBJ1-1; D ambiguous. Trimming took off 5 bases at V and 4 bases at J, with 23 bases between the two ends. Germline V gives CDR1 MNHNY, CDR2 SVGAGI (reference sequence). CDR3 length equals 17 residues. CDR3 region: CASSPAPGRTRSTEAFF. The CDR3 bases are TGTGCCAGCAGTCCTGCCCCTGGGAGGACCCGGAGCACTGAAGCTTTCTTT.

The chain is built from TRBV6-5 and TRBJ2-7; tentative D call: TRBD2 (6 bases). In germline, CDR1 is MNHEY, CDR2 SVGAGI. Trimming cost V 2 bases and J 0 bases, with 11 bases left between them. This CDR3 spans 15 amino acids. This CDR3 is CASSYRRGSSYEQYF. CDR3 nucleotides: TGTGCCAGCAGTTACAGGCGGGGTTCCTCCTACGAGCAGTACTTC.